This TCR beta chain appears in the sequencing data of a study of OX40 agonist ivuxolimab in advanced cancers. Study details: Age averaged around 58 years (range about 20 to 80), and less than 85% were male. Partial responses, seen in three patients, involved one hepatocellular carcinoma and two cutaneous melanomas. Points from the study as a whole: CD8+ T cells (on average) carried more expanded clones than CD4+ T cells. The 0.1-3.0 mg/kg partial responders had among the lowest clonal expansion.

TCRdb's copy holds only in-frame clones and misses some; the assay was immunoSEQ multiplex PCR. The table includes 99,000 or so clones, approximately 93% detected once. The V segment lost 8 bases and the J segment 2 bases; nucleotides outside the gene matches: 11. The germline CDR1 and CDR2 sequences are SNHLY and FYNNEI. This CDR3 is built from 17 residues. A word on this clone: The antigen remains unidentified.

The rearrangement uses TRBV2 and TRBJ2-6, with 8 bases identical to TRBD1. The specimen was CD4+ or CD8+ T cells sorted from blood, collected in a trial of the OX40 agonist ivuxolimab. This receptor was obtained from an adult with an advanced solid tumor such as melanoma, head and neck, liver or kidney cancer. CDR3 sequence reads: CASGKGTGLTGANVLTF. CDR3 nucleotide sequence: TGTGCCAGCGGGAAGGGGACAGGACTCACTGGGGCCAACGTCCTGACTTTC.